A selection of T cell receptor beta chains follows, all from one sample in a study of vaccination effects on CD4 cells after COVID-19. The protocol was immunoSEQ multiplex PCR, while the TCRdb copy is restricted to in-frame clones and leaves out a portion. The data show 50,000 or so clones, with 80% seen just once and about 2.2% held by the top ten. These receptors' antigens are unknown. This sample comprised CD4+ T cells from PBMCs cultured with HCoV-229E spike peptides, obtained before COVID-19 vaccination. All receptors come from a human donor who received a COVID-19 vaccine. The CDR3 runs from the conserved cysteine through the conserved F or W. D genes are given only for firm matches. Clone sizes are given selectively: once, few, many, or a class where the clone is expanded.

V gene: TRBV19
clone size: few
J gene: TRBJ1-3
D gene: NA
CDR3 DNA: TGTGCCAGTAGTATGCAACTGACAGTGACTGGAAACACCATATATTTT
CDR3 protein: CASSMQLTVTGNTIYF

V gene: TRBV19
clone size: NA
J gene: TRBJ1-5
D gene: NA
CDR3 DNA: TGTGCCAGTAGTATATTTTGGCCGAGCGATTTGGCCCAGCATTTT
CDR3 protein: CASSIFWPSDLAQHF

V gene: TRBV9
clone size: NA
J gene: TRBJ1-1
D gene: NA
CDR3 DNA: TGTGCCAGCAGCGTAGCTATGGGCACTGAAGCTTTCTTT
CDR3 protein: CASSVAMGTEAFF

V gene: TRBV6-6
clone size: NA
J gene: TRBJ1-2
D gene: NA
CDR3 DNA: TGTGCCAGCACCCGCAGGGAGTATGGCTACACCTTC
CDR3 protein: CASTRREYGYTF

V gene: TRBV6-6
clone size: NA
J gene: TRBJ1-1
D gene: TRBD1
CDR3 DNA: TGTGCCAGCAGTCTACGACAGGGGATTTCTTCGAACACTGAAGCTTTCTTT
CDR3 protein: CASSLRQGISSNTEAFF

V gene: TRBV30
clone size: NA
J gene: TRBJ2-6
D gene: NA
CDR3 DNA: TGTGCCTGGAGTGTAAGTTCGGTCTCTGGGGCCAACGTCCTGACTTTC
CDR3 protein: CAWSVSSVSGANVLTF

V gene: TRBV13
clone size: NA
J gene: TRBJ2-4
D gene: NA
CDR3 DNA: TGTGCCAGCAGCTTACGGGGAGAGGGAAACATTCAGTACTTC
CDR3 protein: CASSLRGEGNIQYF

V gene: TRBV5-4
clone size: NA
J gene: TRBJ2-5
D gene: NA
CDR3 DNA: TGTGCCAGCAGCCCCCAGGGTTTGGAGACCCAGTACTTC
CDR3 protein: CASSPQGLETQYF

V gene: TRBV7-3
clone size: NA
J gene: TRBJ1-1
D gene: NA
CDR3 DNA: TGTGCCAGCAGCCCAGAGGTGACTGAAGCTTTCTTT
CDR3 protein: CASSPEVTEAFF

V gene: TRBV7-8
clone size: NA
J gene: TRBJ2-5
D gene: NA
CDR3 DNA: TGTGCCAGCAGCGCCAGTGGCTGGCAGTACCAAGAGACCCAGTACTTC
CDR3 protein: CASSASGWQYQETQYF

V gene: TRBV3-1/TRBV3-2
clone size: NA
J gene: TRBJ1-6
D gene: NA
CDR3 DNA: TGTGCCAGCAGCCAAGGGGGGCAGGGCTATAATTCACCCCTCCACTTT
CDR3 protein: CASSQGGQGYNSPLHF

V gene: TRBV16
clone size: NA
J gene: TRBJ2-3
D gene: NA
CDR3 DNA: TGTGCCAGCAGCCTTCTTCGTTGGGATACGCAGTATTTT
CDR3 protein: CASSLLRWDTQYF

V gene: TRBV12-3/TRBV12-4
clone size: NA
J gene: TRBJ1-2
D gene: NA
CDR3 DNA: TGTGCCAGCAGCCTCAGCTACAACTATGGCTACACCTTC
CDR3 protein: CASSLSYNYGYTF

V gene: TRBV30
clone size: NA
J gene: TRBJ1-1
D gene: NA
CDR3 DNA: TGTGCCTGGACTCCAGGATACGGGACACTCTATAACACTGAAGCTTTCTTT
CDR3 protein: CAWTPGYGTLYNTEAFF

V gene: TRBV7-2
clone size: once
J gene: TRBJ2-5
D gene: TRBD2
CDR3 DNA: TGTGCCAGCAGCTTAGCAAAAGCGGGGGGGCTAGAGACCCAGTACTTC
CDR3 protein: CASSLAKAGGLETQYF

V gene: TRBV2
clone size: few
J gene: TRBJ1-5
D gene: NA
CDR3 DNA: TGTGCCAGCAGGACCGATAGGACGGATAGCAATCAGCCCCAGCATTTT
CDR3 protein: CASRTDRTDSNQPQHF

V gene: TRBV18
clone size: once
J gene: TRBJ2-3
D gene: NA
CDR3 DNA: TGTGCCAGCTCACCGATCACAGATACGCAGTATTTT
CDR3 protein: CASSPITDTQYF

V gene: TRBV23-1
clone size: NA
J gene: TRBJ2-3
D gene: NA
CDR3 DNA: TGCGCCAGCACCCCTAGGATAACAGATACGCAGTATTTT
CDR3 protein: CASTPRITDTQYF

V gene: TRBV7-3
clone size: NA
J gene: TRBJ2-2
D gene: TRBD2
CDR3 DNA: TGTGCCAGCAGCTTAAATATAGCGGGGCCCGGGGAGCTGTTTTTT
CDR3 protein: CASSLNIAGPGELFF

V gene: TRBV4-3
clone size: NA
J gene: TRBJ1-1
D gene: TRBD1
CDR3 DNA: TGCGCCAGCAGCCAACCGGGACAGCGGAACACTGAAGCTTTCTTT
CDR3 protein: CASSQPGQRNTEAFF

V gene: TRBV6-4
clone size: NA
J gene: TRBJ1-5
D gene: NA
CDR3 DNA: TGTGCCAGCAGTGAACAGGGCAATCAGCCCCAGCATTTT
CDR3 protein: CASSEQGNQPQHF

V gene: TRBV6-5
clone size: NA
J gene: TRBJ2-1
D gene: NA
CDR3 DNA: TGTGCCAGCAACACCGACGGCTACAATGAGCAGTTCTTC
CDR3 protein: CASNTDGYNEQFF

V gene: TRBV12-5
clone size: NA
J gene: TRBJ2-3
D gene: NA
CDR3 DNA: TGTGCTAGTGGTTTAGGTCTCACAGATACGCAGTATTTT
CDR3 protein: CASGLGLTDTQYF

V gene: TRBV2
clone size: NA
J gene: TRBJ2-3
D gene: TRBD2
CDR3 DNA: TGTGCCAGCAGTGAGGGCGGGGGTTCGGATACGCAGTATTTT
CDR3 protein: CASSEGGGSDTQYF

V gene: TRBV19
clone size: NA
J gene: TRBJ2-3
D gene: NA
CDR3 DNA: TGTGCCAGTAGTATATCACATCGGGCCACAGATACGCAGTATTTT
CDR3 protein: CASSISHRATDTQYF

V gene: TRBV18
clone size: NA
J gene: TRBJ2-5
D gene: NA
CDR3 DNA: TGTGCCAGCTCACCACAAACAGGGCGAGAGACCCAGTACTTC
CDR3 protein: CASSPQTGRETQYF